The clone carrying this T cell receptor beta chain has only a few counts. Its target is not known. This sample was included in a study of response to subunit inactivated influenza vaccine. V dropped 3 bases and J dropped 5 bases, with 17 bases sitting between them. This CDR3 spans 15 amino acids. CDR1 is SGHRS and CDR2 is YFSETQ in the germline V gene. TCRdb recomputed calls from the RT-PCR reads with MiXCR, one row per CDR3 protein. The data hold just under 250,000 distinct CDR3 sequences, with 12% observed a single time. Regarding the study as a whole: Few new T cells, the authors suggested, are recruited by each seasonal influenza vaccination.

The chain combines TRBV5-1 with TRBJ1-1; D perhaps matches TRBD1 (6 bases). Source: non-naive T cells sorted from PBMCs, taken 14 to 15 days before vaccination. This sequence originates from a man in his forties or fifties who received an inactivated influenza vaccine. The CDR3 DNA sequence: TGCGCCAGCAGCTCTCTAGGCAGGGGAGAGACTGAAGCTTTCTTT. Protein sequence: CASSSLGRGETEAFF.